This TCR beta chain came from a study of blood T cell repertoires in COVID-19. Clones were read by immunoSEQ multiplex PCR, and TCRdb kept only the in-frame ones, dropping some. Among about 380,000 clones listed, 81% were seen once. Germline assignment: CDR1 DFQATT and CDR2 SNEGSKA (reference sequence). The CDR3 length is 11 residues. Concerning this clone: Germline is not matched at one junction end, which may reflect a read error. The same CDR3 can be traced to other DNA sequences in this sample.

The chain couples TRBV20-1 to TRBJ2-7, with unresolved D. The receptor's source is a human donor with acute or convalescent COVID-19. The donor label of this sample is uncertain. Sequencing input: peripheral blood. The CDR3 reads CSAIRAYEQYF. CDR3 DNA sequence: TGCAGTGCTATTCGAGCTTACGAACAGTACTTC.